Described below is a single TCR beta chain sequence and its context. The target antigen is unknown. The data originate from a study of shared clonotypes between healthy human individuals. Study-wide results and limits: Blood was the sole source, and tissue repertoires probably differ.

Sequencing used immunoSEQ multiplex PCR; TCRdb keeps in-frame clones, though not all of them. The data show about 710,000 clones, with 60% to 75% seen just once and around 1.7% held by the top ten. The specimen sequenced was memory CD4+ T cells sorted from blood. Specified subset: CD45RA-negative fraction. This clonotype was sampled from a woman aged 25 to 45 in good health.

The CDR3 sequence is CASSSTSGFTDTQYF. The CDR3, as DNA: TGCGCCAGCAGCTCAACTAGCGGGTTCACAGATACGCAGTATTTT. This chain uses TRBV5-1 with TRBJ2-3; 9 bases align to TRBD2. Germline CDR1 reads SGHRS; CDR2 reads YFSETQ. The trim removed 3 bases at V and 2 bases at J, leaving 4 bases unmatched. The CDR3 runs 15 residues.